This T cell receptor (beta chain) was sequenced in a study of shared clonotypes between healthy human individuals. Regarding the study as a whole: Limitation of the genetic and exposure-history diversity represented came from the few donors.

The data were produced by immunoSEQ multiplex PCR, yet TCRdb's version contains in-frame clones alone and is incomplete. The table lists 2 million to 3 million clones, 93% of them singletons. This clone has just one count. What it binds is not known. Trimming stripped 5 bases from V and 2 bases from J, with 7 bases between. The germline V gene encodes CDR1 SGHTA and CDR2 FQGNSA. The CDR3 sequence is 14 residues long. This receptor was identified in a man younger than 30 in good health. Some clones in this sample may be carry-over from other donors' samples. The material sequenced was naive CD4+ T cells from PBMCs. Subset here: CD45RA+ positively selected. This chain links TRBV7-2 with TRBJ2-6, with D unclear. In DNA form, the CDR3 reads TGTGCCAGCAGCACAAGAACTGGGGCCAACGTCCTGACTTTC. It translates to CASSTRTGANVLTF. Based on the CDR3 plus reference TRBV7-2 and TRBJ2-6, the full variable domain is GAGVSQSPSNKVTEKGKDVELRCDPISGHTALYWYRQSLGQGLEFLIYFQGNSAPDKSGLPSDRFSAERTGGSVSTLTIQRTQQEDSAVYLCASSTRTGANVLTFGAGSRLTVL.